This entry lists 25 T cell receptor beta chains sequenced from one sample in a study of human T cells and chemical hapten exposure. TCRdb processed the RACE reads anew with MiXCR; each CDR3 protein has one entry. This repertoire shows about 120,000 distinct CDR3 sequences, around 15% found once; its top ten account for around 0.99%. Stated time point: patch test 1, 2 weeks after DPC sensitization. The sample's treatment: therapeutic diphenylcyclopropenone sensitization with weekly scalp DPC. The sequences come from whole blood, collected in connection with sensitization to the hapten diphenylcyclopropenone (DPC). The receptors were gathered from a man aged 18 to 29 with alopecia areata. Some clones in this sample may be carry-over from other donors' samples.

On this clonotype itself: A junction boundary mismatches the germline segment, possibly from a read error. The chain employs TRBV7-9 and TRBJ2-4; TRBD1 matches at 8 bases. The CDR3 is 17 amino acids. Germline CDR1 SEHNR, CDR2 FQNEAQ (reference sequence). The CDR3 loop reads CAGSLDRGDPLKNIQYF. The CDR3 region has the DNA TGTGCCGGCAGCTTAGACAGGGGCGATCCCCTAAAAAACATTCAGTACTTC.

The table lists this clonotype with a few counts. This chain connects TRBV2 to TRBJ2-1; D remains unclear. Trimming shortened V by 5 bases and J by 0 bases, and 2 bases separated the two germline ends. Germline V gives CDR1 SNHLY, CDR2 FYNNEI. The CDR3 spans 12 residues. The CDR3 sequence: CASSFSYNEQFF. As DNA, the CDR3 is TGTGCCAGCAGTTTCTCCTACAATGAGCAGTTCTTC.

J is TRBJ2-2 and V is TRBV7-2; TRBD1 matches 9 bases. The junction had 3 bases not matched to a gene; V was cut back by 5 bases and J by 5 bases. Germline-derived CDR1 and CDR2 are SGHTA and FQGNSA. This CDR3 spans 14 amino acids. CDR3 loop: CASSLGQGTGELFF. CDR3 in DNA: TGTGCCAGCAGCCTCGGACAGGGGACCGGGGAGCTGTTTTTT.

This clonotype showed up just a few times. In nucleotides, the CDR3 is TGTGCCAGCAGCCGTATATCCCCAAGCACAGATACGCAGTATTTT. This sequence encodes CASSRISPSTDTQYF. The chain combines TRBV11-2 with TRBJ2-3; D ambiguous. The germline gives CDR1 SGHAT, CDR2 FQNNGV. Trimming removed 5 bases at V and 0 bases at J, with 12 bases between. This CDR3 has 15 residues.

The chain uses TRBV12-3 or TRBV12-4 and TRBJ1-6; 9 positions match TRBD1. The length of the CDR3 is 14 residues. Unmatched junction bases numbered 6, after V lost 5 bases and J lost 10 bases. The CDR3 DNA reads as TGTGCCAGCAGTCTGACAGGGGGGCAATCACCCCTCCACTTT. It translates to CASSLTGGQSPLHF.

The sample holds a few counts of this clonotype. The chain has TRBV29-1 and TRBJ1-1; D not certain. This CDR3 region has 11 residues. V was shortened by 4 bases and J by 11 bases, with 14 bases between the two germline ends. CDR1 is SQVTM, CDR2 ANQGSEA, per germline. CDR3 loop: CSVVLFPEAFF. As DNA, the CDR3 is TGCAGCGTTGTATTGTTCCCCGAGGCTTTCTTT.

The CDR3 DNA sequence: TGCGCCAGCAGCCAAGGGACAGTGGCACCAGAGACCCAGTACTTC. Protein sequence: CASSQGTVAPETQYF. This chain links TRBV4-1 with TRBJ2-5; tentatively, D is TRBD1 (6 bases). Germline values: CDR1 MGHRA, CDR2 YSYEKL. This CDR3 comprises 15 residues. Trimming stripped 1 base from V and 4 bases from J, with 13 bases between.

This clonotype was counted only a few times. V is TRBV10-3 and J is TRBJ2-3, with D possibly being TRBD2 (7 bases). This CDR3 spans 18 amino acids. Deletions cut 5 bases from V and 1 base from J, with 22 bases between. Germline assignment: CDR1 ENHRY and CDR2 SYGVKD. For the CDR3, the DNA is TGTGCCATCAGTTACCCCCTGGGGGGGCAAGGGCGCACAGATACGCAGTATTTT. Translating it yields CAISYPLGGQGRTDTQYF.

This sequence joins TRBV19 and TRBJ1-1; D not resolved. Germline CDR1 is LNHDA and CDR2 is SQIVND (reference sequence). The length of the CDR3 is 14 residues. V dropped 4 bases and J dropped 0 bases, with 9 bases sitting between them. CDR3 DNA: TGTGCCAGTAGTACCCCTTCTATGAACACTGAAGCTTTCTTT. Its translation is CASSTPSMNTEAFF.

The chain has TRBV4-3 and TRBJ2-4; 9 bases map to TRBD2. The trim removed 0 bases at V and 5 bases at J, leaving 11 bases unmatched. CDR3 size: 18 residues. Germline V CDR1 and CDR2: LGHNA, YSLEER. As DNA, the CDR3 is TGCGCCAGCAGCCAAGATTCTGGCTCGGCTAGCGGGGAAAACATTCAGTACTTC. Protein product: CASSQDSGSASGENIQYF.

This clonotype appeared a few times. This chain's CDR3 is CASSLTRRGNTIYF. CDR3 DNA sequence: TGTGCCAGCAGCTTAACCAGGCGAGGAAACACCATATATTTT. The rearrangement joins TRBV7-2 to TRBJ1-3; D ambiguous. Germline lookup yields CDR1 SGHTA and CDR2 FQGNSA. V dropped 2 bases and J dropped 4 bases, with 9 bases sitting between them. The CDR3 totals 14 residues.

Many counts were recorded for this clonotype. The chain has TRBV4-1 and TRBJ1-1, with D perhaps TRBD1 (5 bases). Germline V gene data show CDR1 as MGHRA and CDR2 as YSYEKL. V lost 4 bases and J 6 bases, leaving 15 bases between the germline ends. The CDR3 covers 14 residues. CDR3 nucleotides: TGCGCCAGCAGCCGAAGCACAGGACGACCTGAAGCTTTCTTT. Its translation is CASSRSTGRPEAFF.

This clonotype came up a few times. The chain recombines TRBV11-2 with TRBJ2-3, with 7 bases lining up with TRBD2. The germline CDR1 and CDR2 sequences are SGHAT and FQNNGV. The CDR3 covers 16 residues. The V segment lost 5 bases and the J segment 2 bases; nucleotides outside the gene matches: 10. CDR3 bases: TGTGCCAGCAGCCCCTTCGGGCGGGGGATCACAGATACGCAGTATTTT. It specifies CASSPFGRGITDTQYF. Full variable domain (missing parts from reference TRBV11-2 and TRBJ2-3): EAGVAQSPRYKIIEKRQSVAFWCNPISGHATLYWYQQILGQGPKLLIQFQNNGVVDDSQLPKDRFSAERLKGVDSTLKIQPAKLEDSAVYLCASSPFGRGITDTQYFGPGTRLTVL.

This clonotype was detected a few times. This CDR3 is CASTTGLSRDYGYTF. The CDR3, as DNA: TGCGCCAGCACTACAGGGTTGAGTCGGGACTATGGCTACACCTTC. The rearrangement links TRBV4-3 to TRBJ1-2; weak D call: TRBD1 (6 bases). V lost 7 bases and J 3 bases, leaving 18 bases between the germline ends. This CDR3 spans 15 amino acids. Germline V lookup: CDR1 LGHNA, CDR2 YSLEER.

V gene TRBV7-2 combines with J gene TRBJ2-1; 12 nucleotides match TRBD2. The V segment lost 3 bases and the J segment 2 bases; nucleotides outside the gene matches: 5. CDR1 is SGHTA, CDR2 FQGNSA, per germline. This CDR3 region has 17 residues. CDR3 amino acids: CASSLTSGGHTYNEQFF. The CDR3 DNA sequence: TGTGCCAGCAGCTTGACTAGCGGGGGTCATACCTACAATGAGCAGTTCTTC.

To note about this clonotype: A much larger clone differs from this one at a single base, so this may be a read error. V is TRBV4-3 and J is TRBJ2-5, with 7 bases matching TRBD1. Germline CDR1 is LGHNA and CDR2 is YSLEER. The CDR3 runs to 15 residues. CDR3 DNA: TGCACCAGCAGCCAAGAGGCAGGGGGTTCGGCGACCCAGTACTTC. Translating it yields CTSSQEAGGSATQYF.

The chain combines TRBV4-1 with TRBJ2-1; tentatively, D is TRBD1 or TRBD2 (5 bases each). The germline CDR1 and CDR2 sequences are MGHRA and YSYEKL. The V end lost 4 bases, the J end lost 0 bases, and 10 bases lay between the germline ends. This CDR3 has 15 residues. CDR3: CASSPPGTSYNEQFF. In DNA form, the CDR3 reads TGCGCCAGCAGCCCTCCCGGGACCTCCTACAATGAGCAGTTCTTC.

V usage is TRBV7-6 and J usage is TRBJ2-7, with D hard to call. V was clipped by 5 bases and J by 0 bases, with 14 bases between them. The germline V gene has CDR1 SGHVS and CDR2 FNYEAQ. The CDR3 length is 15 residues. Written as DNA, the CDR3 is TGTGCCAGCAGCACCCTAGATGGCGGCTCCTACGAGCAGTACTTC. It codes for CASSTLDGGSYEQYF.

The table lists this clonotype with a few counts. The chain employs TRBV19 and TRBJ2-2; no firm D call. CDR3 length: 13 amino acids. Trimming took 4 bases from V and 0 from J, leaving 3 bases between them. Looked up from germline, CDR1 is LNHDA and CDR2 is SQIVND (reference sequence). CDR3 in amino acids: CASSNPNTGELFF. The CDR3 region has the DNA TGTGCCAGTAGTAACCCGAACACCGGGGAGCTGTTTTTT.

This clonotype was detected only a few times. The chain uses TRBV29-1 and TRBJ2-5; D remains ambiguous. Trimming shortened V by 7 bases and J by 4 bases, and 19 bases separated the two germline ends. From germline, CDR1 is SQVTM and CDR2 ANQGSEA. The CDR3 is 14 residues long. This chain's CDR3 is CSGGPRSPTETQYF. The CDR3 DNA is TGCAGCGGAGGACCCCGATCCCCCACAGAGACCCAGTACTTC.

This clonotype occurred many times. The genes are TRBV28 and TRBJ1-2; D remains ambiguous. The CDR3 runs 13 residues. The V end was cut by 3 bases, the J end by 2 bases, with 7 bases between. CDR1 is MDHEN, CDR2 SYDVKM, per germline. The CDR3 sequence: CASSLPGNYGYTF. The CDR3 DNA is TGTGCCAGCAGTTTGCCAGGAAACTATGGCTACACCTTC.

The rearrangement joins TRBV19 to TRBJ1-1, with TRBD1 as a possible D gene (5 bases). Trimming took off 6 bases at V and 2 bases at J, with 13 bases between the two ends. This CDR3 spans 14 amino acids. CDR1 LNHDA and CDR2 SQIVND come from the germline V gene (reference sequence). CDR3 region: CASSVGLDNTEAFF. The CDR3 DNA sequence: TGTGCCAGTAGCGTGGGGCTCGACAACACTGAAGCTTTCTTT.

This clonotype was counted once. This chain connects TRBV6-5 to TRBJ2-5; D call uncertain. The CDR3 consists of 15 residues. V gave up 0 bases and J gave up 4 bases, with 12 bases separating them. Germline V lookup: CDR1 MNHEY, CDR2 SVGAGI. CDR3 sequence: CASSYSHSRSETQYF. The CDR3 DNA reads TGTGCCAGCAGTTACTCGCACAGCCGGTCAGAGACCCAGTACTTC.

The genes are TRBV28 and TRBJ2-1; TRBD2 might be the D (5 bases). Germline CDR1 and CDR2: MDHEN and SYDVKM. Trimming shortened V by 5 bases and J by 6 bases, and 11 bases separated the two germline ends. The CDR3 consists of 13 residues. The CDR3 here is CASSVTSFNEQFF. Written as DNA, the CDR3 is TGTGCCAGCAGTGTAACTAGTTTCAATGAGCAGTTCTTC. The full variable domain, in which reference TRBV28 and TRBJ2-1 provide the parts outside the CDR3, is DVKVTQSSRYLVKRTGEKVFLECVQDMDHENMFWYRQDPGLGLRLIYFSYDVKMKEKGDIPEGYSVSREKKERFSLILESASTNQTSMYLCASSVTSFNEQFFGPGTRLTVL.

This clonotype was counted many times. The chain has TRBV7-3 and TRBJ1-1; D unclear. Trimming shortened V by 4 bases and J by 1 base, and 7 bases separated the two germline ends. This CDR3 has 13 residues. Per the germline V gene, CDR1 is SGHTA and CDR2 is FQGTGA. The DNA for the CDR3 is TGTGCCAGCAGCTCGAGTCCGAACACTGAAGCTTTCTTT. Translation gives CASSSSPNTEAFF.